The 30 T cell receptor beta chains below all came from one sample that was sequenced in a study of glioma-infiltrating T cells. The iRepertoire nested amplicon-rescue multiplex PCR amplified TCR alpha and beta CDR3s from RNA. TCRdb re-derived calls from the multiplex PCR reads in MiXCR, one entry per CDR3 protein. The table records 95,000 to 150,000 distinct CDR3 sequences, 20% to 25% of them present only once. Source material: glioma tissue, nonneoplastic brain tissue, or PBMCs (not recorded which). All receptors come from a human donor with low-grade glioma or glioblastoma, undergoing nonglioma brain surgery, or in good health (not recorded which).

By share of the sample, this clonotype is medium-sized. This chain links TRBV20-1 with TRBJ2-1; D not resolved. The ends were cut back, 4 bases at V and 4 bases at J, with 14 bases in the middle. Per the germline V gene, CDR1 is DFQATT and CDR2 is SNEGSKA (reference sequence). CDR3 length: 14 residues. The CDR3 coding sequence is TGCAGTGCTACGCAAGGGCTCGGGTACAATGAGCAGTTCTTC. Protein sequence: CSATQGLGYNEQFF.

Concerning this clonotype itself: This clone may be a read error of a much larger clone one base away. The chain is built from TRBV4-3 and TRBJ2-3; 7 nucleotides agree with TRBD1. The CDR3 has 13 residues. Germline trimming cut 10 bases from V and 0 bases from J; bases unmatched to any gene: 4. Germline CDR1 reads LGHNA; CDR2 reads YSLEER. The DNA of the CDR3 is TGCGCCAACAGGGGTATTAGCACAGATACGCAGTATTTT. It codes for CANRGISTDTQYF.

With regard to this clonotype: The junction shows a germline mismatch at one end, possibly a read error. The rearrangement joins TRBV6-2 or TRBV6-3 to TRBJ2-7, with D tentatively TRBD2 (6 bases). The germline gives CDR1 MNHEY, CDR2 SVGEGT. This CDR3 spans 15 amino acids. This CDR3 is CASSAGSAALDEKYF. CDR3 in DNA: TGTGCCAGTAGTGCGGGGTCCGCGGCCCTAGACGAGAAGTACTTC.

A word on this clonotype: A junction boundary mismatches the germline segment, possibly from a read error. The chain joins TRBV18 to TRBJ2-5; D remains ambiguous. This CDR3 has 11 amino acids. CDR1 and CDR2 (germline): KGHSH, LQKENI. In DNA, the CDR3 is TGTGCCAGCTCACGACAAGAGACCCAGTGCTTC. Residues: CASSRQETQCF.

Concerning this clonotype itself: A much bigger clone sits one base away, suggesting this may be a read error. The chain links TRBV24-1 to TRBJ2-1; a possible D gene is TRBD2 (5 bases). Per germline, CDR1 KGHDR and CDR2 SFDVKD. There are 16 residues in the CDR3. Trimming cost V 3 bases and J 2 bases, with 13 bases left between them. CDR3 DNA: TGTGCCACCAGTGATCTAATCGGAGGAACCTACAATGAGCAGTTCTTC. Translation: CATSDLIGGTYNEQFF.

This clonotype was observed many times. The chain recombines TRBV20-1 with TRBJ2-7; D ambiguous. The V gene's germline CDR1 is DFQATT and CDR2 SNEGSKA (reference sequence). CDR3 size: 13 residues. Trimming removed 4 bases from V and 2 bases from J, with 12 bases in between. The CDR3 DNA reads as TGCAGTGCTACCGGGCCCTCCACCTACGAGCAGTACTTC. It yields the protein CSATGPSTYEQYF.

This clonotype was detected ten times or more. V is TRBV28 and J is TRBJ1-5; tentative D call: TRBD1 (5 bases). Germline V gene data show CDR1 as MDHEN and CDR2 as SYDVKM. This CDR3 comprises 14 residues. Trimming removed 6 bases from V and 0 bases from J, with 9 bases in between. The CDR3 DNA reads as TGTGCCAGCAGGGGAGGGGATAGCAATCAGCCCCAGCATTTT. This encodes CASRGGDSNQPQHF.

This clonotype occurred many times. The rearrangement links TRBV7-2 to TRBJ2-3; tentatively, D is TRBD2 (6 bases). This CDR3 contains 15 residues. Trimming took 5 bases from V and 0 from J, leaving 12 bases between them. Germline V CDR1 and CDR2: SGHTA, FQGNSA. The DNA of the CDR3 is TGTGCCAGCAGCACAAAGACTAGTAGCACAGATACGCAGTATTTT. Translation: CASSTKTSSTDTQYF. Full variable domain (rest looked up from reference TRBV7-2 and TRBJ2-3): GAGVSQSPSNKVTEKGKDVELRCDPISGHTALYWYRQSLGQGLEFLIYFQGNSAPDKSGLPSDRFSAERTGGSVSTLTIQRTQQEDSAVYLCASSTKTSSTDTQYFGPGTRLTVL.

With respect to this clonotype: It may be a read error: a sequence one base away is much more abundant. The chain carries TRBV4-1 and TRBJ2-6; D might be TRBD1 (6 bases). There are 17 residues in the CDR3. Germline assignment: CDR1 MGHRA and CDR2 YSYEKL. CDR3 coding DNA: TGCGCCAGCAGCAAAGATGGTCAGGGGACTGGGGCCAACGTCCTGACTTTC. This translates into CASSKDGQGTGANVLTF.

There are many counts of this clonotype. J is TRBJ2-1 and V is TRBV7-2, with 10 bases matching TRBD2. Unmatched junction bases numbered 4, after V lost 7 bases and J lost 4 bases. This CDR3 has 14 residues. Germline V gene sequence: CDR1 SGHTA, CDR2 FQGNSA. The CDR3 spells CASTRLAGYNEQFF. The CDR3 nucleotides read TGTGCCAGCACCAGACTAGCGGGTTACAATGAGCAGTTCTTC.

This clonotype came up many times. The chain carries TRBV7-9 and TRBJ2-3; D is possibly TRBD2 (5 bases). Trimming took 1 base from V and 2 from J, leaving 10 bases between them. Germline V gene data show CDR1 as SEHNR and CDR2 as FQNEAQ (reference sequence). This CDR3 has 15 residues. For the CDR3, the DNA is TGTGCCAGCAGCTTAGTTATGGGAGACACAGATACGCAGTATTTT. It yields the protein CASSLVMGDTDTQYF.

As concerns this clonotype: The junction does not match germline at one end; this may be a read error. This rearrangement joins TRBV5-4 to TRBJ2-7, with no clear D. The CDR3 is 14 residues long. Germline values: CDR1 SGHNT, CDR2 YYREEE (reference sequence). For the CDR3, the DNA is TGTGCCAGCAGCTTGTCCAGAGACTCCTACGAGCGGTACTTC. Its translation: CASSLSRDSYERYF.

This clonotype occurred a few times. V and J are TRBV10-3 and TRBJ1-1; D remains unclear. The CDR3 has 11 residues. V lost 3 bases and J 4 bases, leaving 3 bases between the germline ends. Germline V gene sequence: CDR1 ENHRY, CDR2 SYGVKD. CDR3 amino acids: CAISDSTEAFF. The CDR3 DNA sequence: TGTGCCATCAGTGATAGCACTGAAGCTTTCTTT.

Many counts were recorded for this clonotype. J is TRBJ2-7 and V is TRBV18; 8 positions agree with TRBD1. The germline CDR1 and CDR2 sequences are KGHSH and LQKENI. V dropped 5 bases and J dropped 2; count of bases not matched to a gene: 8. The CDR3 covers 15 residues. The CDR3 loop is CASSATTGVTYEQYF. The CDR3 DNA is TGTGCCAGCTCAGCCACGACAGGGGTTACCTACGAGCAGTACTTC.

About this clonotype: Being one base from a much bigger clone, this may be a read error. The rearrangement links TRBV7-2 to TRBJ2-3; possible D gene TRBD2, 5 bases. This CDR3 comprises 15 residues. Germline V gives CDR1 SGHTA, CDR2 FQGNSA. CDR3 protein: CASILGLLGTDTQYF. CDR3 in DNA: TGTGCCAGCATCTTAGGACTTTTAGGCACAGATACGCAGTATTTT.

The chain joins TRBV7-2 to TRBJ1-6; TRBD1 aligns across 9 bases. V shed 5 bases and J 9 bases; nucleotides not matched to a gene: 5. The CDR3 sequence is 14 residues long. CDR1 is SGHTA and CDR2 is FQGNSA in the germline V gene. The CDR3 coding sequence is TGTGCCAGCAGCCCGACAGGGGGAATTTCACCCCTCCACTTT. Translating gives CASSPTGGISPLHF. The variable domain in full, with the rest retrieved from reference TRBV7-2 and TRBJ1-6, is GAGVSQSPSNKVTEKGKDVELRCDPISGHTALYWYRQSLGQGLEFLIYFQGNSAPDKSGLPSDRFSAERTGGSVSTLTIQRTQQEDSAVYLCASSPTGGISPLHFGNGTRLTVT.

This clonotype has a handful of counts. This may arise from a read error, as a much more abundant clone is one base away. V usage is TRBV6-2 or TRBV6-3 and J usage is TRBJ2-2; D possibly uses TRBD1 or TRBD2 (5 bases each). The CDR3 is 14 amino acids. V lost 5 bases and J 1 base, leaving 8 bases between the germline ends. Germline V gene sequence: CDR1 MNHEY, CDR2 SVGEGT. As DNA, the CDR3 is TGTGCCAGCAGTCTGGGACGGAACACCGGGGAGCTGTTTTTT. Translating gives CASSLGRNTGELFF.

As regards this clonotype: A single base separates this from a much larger clone, so it may be a read error. The DNA for the CDR3 is TGTGCCAGCCGCTTAACGGGGATGGGACAAGAGACCCAGTACTTC. As protein: CASRLTGMGQETQYF. The rearrangement links TRBV7-6 to TRBJ2-1, with TRBD2 as a possible D gene (5 bases). The DNA matches TRBJ2-5 better at its end, which makes the J call doubtful. This CDR3 is built from 15 residues. Per germline, CDR1 SGHVS and CDR2 FNYEAQ.

This clonotype was seen only a few times. It may be a read error: a sequence one base away is much more abundant. The CDR3 spells CATSDTGVSGKAQYF. The CDR3 DNA reads as TGTGCCACCAGTGACACCGGGGTAAGCGGGAAGGCACAGTACTTC. The chain joins TRBV24-1 to TRBJ2-7; 7 nucleotides agree with TRBD2. Germline trimming cut 4 bases from V and 10 bases from J; bases unmatched to any gene: 15. Germline CDR1 and CDR2: KGHDR and SFDVKD. The CDR3 has 15 residues.

This clonotype was seen repeatedly, ten times or more. The V call is TRBV7-2, the J call TRBJ1-6; TRBD1 agrees at 9 bases. The V and J ends lost 4 bases and 14 bases, in that order; junction bases with no gene match: 12. The CDR3 is 15 residues long. In germline, CDR1 is SGHTA, CDR2 FQGNSA. In nucleotides, the CDR3 is TGTGCCAGCAGCTCCCGGGACAGGGAATTCGCTACCCTCCACTTT. It specifies CASSSRDREFATLHF. The full variable domain, completed using reference TRBV7-2 and TRBJ1-6, is GAGVSQSPSNKVTEKGKDVELRCDPISGHTALYWYRQSLGQGLEFLIYFQGNSAPDKSGLPSDRFSAERTGGSVSTLTIQRTQQEDSAVYLCASSSRDREFATLHFGNGTRLTVT.

This clonotype was seen at least ten times. The chain links TRBV6-1 to TRBJ2-3, with TRBD2 matching 7 bases. The germline gives CDR1 MNHNS, CDR2 SASEGT. The CDR3 runs 17 residues. Trimming cost V 8 bases and J 0 bases; bases outside gene matches: 14. This CDR3 reads CASGTGLRRASTDTQYF. The CDR3, as DNA: TGTGCCAGCGGGACGGGACTACGTAGGGCTAGCACAGATACGCAGTATTTT.

In regard to this clonotype: This sequence may be a read error, since a much larger clone differs from it by one base. The rearrangement links TRBV4-1 to TRBJ2-2, with D possibly being TRBD2 (6 bases). V lost 4 bases, J lost 4 bases, and 19 bases lay in between. Germline V gene lookup returns CDR1 MGHRA and CDR2 YSYEKL. The CDR3 extends over 17 amino acids. CDR3 in amino acids: CASSRERTIGGTGELFF. Written as DNA, the CDR3 is TGCGCCAGCAGCCGAGAACGGACTATCGGAGGCACCGGGGAGCTGTTTTTT.

There are many counts of this clonotype. This rearrangement joins TRBV28 to TRBJ2-1; D is tentatively TRBD1 or TRBD2 (6 bases each). The germline CDR1 and CDR2 sequences are MDHEN and SYDVKM. This CDR3 comprises 16 residues. V lost 8 bases and J lost 4, with 21 bases in between. CDR3 nucleotides: TGTGCCAGCGAAGGGGGGAGAGGGGGTGGTTACAATGAGCAGTTCTTC. This translates into CASEGGRGGGYNEQFF. Looking up the rest from reference TRBV28 and TRBJ2-1 gives the full variable domain: DVKVTQSSRYLVKRTGEKVFLECVQDMDHENMFWYRQDPGLGLRLIYFSYDVKMKEKGDIPEGYSVSREKKERFSLILESASTNQTSMYLCASEGGRGGGYNEQFFGPGTRLTVL.

The chain employs TRBV4-3 and TRBJ2-7; possible D gene TRBD2, 5 bases. Trimming cost V 8 bases and J 1 base, with 21 bases left between them. The CDR3 sequence is 16 residues long. Germline lookup yields CDR1 LGHNA and CDR2 YSLEER. The CDR3 coding sequence is TGCGCCAGCCTTAGCATGTGGGAGAAGGGTTCCTACGAGCAGTACTTC. This sequence encodes CASLSMWEKGSYEQYF.

The chain joins TRBV7-2 to TRBJ2-7, with 8 nucleotides matching TRBD1. The CDR3 length is 16 residues. V shed 2 bases and J 0 bases; nucleotides not matched to a gene: 6. Germline CDR1 and CDR2: SGHTA and FQGNSA. The CDR3 DNA reads as TGTGCCAGCAGCTTAAGGACAGGGAGGAGCTCCTACGAGCAGTACTTC. Amino acid sequence: CASSLRTGRSSYEQYF.

This clonotype was counted at least ten times. The chain employs TRBV6-2 or TRBV6-3 and TRBJ2-3; D ambiguous. There are 17 residues in the CDR3. From germline, CDR1 is MNHEY and CDR2 SVGEGT. The germline V and J ends were trimmed by 0 bases and 3 bases, with 16 bases remaining between them. CDR3 DNA sequence: TGTGCCAGCAGTTACTCTGGAAAGGGCCGGATTACAGATACGCAGTATTTT. Its translation is CASSYSGKGRITDTQYF.

This clonotype has a count of ten or more. The chain employs TRBV28 and TRBJ1-2; the D is unclear. In germline, CDR1 is MDHEN, CDR2 SYDVKM. V was trimmed by 3 bases and J by 2 bases, leaving 13 bases between them. This CDR3 contains 15 residues. CDR3 residues: CASSFLVPVNYGYTF. CDR3 nucleotides: TGTGCCAGCAGTTTTCTTGTGCCGGTAAACTATGGCTACACCTTC.

The DNA for the CDR3 is TGCGCCAGCACGACAGAGAACACCGGGGAGCTGTTTTTT. It yields the protein CASTTENTGELFF. The rearrangement joins TRBV5-1 to TRBJ2-2; tentatively, D is TRBD1 (5 bases). Trimming left V 6 bases short and J 1 base short, with 7 bases between. CDR1 and CDR2 (germline): SGHRS, YFSETQ. The length of the CDR3 is 13 residues.

This clonotype has a handful of counts. This chain links TRBV7-3 with TRBJ2-7; 13 bases align to TRBD2. The V gene end was trimmed by 6 bases and the J gene end by 9 bases; junction bases not matched to a gene: 14. CDR3 length equals 16 residues. From germline, CDR1 is SGHTA and CDR2 FQGTGA. The CDR3 region has the DNA TGTGCCAGCAGTTCCTTTCCGGGACTAGCGGGATCGTTGCAGTACTTC. Residues: CASSSFPGLAGSLQYF.

This clonotype showed up many times. The J gene is TRBJ1-2, the V gene TRBV7-9; no clear D gene. Per germline, CDR1 SEHNR and CDR2 FQNEAQ (reference sequence). Deletions cut 5 bases from V and 7 bases from J, with 11 bases between. The CDR3 length is 12 residues. The CDR3 region is CASSPTSLGYTF. The CDR3 nucleotides are TGTGCCAGCAGCCCCACAAGCCTTGGCTACACCTTC.